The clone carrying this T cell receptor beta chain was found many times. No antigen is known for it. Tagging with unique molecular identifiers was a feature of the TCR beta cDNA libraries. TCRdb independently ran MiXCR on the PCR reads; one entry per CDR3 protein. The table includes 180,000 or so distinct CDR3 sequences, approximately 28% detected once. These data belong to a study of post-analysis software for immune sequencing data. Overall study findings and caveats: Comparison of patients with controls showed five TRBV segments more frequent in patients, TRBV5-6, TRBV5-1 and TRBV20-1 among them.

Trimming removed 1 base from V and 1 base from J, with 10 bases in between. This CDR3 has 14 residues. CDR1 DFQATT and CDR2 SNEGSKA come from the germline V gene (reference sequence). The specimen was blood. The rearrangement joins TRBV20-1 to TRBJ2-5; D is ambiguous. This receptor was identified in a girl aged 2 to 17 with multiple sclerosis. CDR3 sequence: CSARAPLRQETQYF. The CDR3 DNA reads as TGCAGTGCTAGAGCGCCACTTCGCCAAGAGACCCAGTACTTC.